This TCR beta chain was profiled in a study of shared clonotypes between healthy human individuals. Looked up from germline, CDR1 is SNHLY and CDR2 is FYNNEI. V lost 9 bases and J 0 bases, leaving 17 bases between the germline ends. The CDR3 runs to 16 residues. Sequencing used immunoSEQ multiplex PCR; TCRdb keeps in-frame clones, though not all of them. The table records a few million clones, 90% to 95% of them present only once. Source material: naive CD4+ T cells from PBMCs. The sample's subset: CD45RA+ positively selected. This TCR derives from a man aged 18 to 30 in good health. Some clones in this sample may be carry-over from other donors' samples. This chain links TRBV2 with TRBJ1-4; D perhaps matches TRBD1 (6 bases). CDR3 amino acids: CAREDSLYATNEKLFF. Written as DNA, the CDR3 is TGTGCCAGAGAGGACAGCTTATATGCAACTAATGAAAAACTGTTTTTT.